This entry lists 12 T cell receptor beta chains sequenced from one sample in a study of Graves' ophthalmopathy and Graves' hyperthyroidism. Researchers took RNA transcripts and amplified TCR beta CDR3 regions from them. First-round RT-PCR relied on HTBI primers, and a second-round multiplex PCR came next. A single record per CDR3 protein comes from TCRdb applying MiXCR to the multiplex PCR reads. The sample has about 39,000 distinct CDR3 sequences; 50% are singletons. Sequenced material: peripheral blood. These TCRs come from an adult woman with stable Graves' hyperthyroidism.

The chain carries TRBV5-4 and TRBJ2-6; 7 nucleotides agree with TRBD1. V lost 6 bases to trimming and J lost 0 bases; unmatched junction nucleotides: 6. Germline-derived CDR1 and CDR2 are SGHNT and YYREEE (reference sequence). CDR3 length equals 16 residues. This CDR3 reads CASTPGQRSGANVLTF. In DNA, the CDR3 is TGTGCCAGCACCCCGGGACAGCGCTCTGGGGCCAACGTCCTGACTTTC.

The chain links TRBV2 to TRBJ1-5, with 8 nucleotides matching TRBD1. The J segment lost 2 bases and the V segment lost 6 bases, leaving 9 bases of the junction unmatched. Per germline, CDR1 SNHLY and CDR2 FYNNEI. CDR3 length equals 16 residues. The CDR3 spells CASSGQGERRNQPQHF. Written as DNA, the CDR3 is TGTGCCAGCAGCGGACAGGGCGAACGACGCAATCAGCCCCAGCATTTT.

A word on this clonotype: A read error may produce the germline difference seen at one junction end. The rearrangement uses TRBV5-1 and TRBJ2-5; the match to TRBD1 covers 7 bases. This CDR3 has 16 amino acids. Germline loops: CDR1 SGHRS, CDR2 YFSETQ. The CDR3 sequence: CASSQGVGTSWETQYF. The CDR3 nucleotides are TGTGCCAGCAGCCAGGGGGTGGGGACCTCCTGGGAGACCCAGTACTTC.

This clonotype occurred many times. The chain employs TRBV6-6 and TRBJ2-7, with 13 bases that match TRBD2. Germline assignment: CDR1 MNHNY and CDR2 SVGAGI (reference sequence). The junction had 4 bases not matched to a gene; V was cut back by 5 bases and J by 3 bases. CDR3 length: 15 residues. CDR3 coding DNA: TGTGCCAGCAGTCAGACTAGCGGGAGGTACTACGAGCAGTACTTC. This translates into CASSQTSGRYYEQYF.

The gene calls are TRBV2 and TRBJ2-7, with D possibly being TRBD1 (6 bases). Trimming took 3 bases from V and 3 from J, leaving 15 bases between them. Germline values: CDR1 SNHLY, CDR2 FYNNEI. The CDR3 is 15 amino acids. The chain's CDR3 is CASSDPRDTVYEQYF. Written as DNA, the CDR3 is TGTGCCAGCAGTGACCCCCGGGACACTGTCTACGAGCAGTACTTC.

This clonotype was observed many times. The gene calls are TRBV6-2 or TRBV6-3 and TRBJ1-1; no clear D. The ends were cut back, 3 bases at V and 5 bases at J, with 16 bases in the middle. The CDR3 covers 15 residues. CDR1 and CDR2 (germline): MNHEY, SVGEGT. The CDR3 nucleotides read TGTGCCAGCAGTTATCCCGGGAGGGCCGGGACTGAAGCTTTCTTT. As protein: CASSYPGRAGTEAFF.

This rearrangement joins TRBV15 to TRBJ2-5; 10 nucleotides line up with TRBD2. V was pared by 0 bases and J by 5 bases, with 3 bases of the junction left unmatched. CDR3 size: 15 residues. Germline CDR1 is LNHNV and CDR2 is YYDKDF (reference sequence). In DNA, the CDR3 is TGTGCCACCAGCAGAGAACCGGGACTAGCGGAGACCCAGTACTTC. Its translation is CATSREPGLAETQYF.

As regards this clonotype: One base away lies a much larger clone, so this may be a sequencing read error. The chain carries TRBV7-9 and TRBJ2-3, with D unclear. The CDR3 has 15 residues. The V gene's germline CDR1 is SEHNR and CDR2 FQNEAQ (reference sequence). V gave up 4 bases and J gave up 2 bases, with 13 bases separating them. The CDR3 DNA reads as TGTGCCAGCAGCTATACTTCCCCCTACACAGATACGCAGTATTTT. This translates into CASSYTSPYTDTQYF.

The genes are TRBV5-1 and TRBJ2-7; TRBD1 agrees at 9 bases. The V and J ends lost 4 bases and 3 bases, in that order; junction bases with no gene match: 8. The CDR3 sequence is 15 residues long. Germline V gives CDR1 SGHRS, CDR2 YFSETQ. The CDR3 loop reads CASSTGTGTLYEQYF. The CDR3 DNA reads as TGCGCCAGCAGCACCGGGACAGGGACCCTCTACGAGCAGTACTTC.

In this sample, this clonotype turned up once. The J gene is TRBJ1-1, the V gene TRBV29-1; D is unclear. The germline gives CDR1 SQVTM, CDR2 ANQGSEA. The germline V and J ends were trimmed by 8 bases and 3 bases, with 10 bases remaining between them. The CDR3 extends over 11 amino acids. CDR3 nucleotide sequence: TGCAGCTTAGGGTCGTACACTGAAGCTTTCTTT. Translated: CSLGSYTEAFF. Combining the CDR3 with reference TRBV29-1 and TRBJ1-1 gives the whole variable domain SAVISQKPSRDICQRGTSLTIQCQVDSQVTMMFWYRQQPGQSLTLIATANQGSEATYESGFVIDKFPISRPNLTFSTLTVSNMSPEDSSIYLCSLGSYTEAFFGQGTRLTVV.

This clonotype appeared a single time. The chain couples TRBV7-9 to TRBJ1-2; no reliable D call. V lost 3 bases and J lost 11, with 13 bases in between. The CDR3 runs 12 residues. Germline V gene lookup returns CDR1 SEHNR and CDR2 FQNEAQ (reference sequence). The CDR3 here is CASSFRTTWYTF. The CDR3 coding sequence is TGTGCCAGCAGCTTCCGGACTACATGGTACACCTTC.

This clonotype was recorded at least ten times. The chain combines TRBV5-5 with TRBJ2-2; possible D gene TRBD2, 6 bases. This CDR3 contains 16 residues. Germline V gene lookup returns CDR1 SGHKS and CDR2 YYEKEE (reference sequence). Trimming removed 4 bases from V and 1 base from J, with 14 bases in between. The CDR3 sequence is CASSAGPFVNTGELFF. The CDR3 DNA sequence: TGTGCCAGCAGCGCGGGGCCCTTTGTGAACACCGGGGAGCTGTTTTTT.